Shown below are 17 T cell receptor beta chains from a single sample sequenced in a study of shared clonotypes between healthy human individuals. Method: immunoSEQ multiplex PCR; TCRdb's copy keeps in-frame clones and lacks some. Of 2 million to 3 million clones in the sample, under 95% were seen once. Material for sequencing was naive CD4+ T cells from PBMCs. Subset of the sample: CD45RA+ positively selected. The origin of the receptors is a man younger than 30 in good health. Some clones in this sample may be carry-over from other donors' samples.

This clone has only a few counts. The J gene is TRBJ1-5, the V gene TRBV2; 7 nucleotides match TRBD1. The CDR3 extends over 14 amino acids. V lost 4 bases, J lost 5 bases, and 5 bases stayed unmatched. Germline V gene lookup returns CDR1 SNHLY and CDR2 FYNNEI. The CDR3 protein is CASSAGRGDQPQHF. The CDR3 nucleotides read TGTGCCAGCAGTGCGGGCAGGGGGGATCAGCCCCAGCATTTT.

The chain employs TRBV4-3 and TRBJ2-1; possibly TRBD1 or TRBD2 for D (5 bases each). This CDR3 has 15 amino acids. The V end lost 2 bases, the J end lost 4 bases, and 12 bases lay between the germline ends. The germline V gene has CDR1 LGHNA and CDR2 YSLEER. The CDR3 DNA reads as TGCGCCAGCAGCCAATCGGGACCAAGATACAATGAGCAGTTCTTC. Translated, it gives CASSQSGPRYNEQFF.

The CDR3 DNA reads as TGTGCCAGCAGCTCCGGCTCGGCGGTCTATGGCTACACCTTC. As protein: CASSSGSAVYGYTF. The V and J genes are TRBV7-3 and TRBJ1-2, with D hard to call. Germline V gene data show CDR1 as SGHTA and CDR2 as FQGTGA. This CDR3 has 14 residues. Trimming removed 4 bases from V and 4 bases from J, with 13 bases in between.

This clone was seen just once. The CDR3 protein is CASSSTGLAGATYEQYF. In nucleotides, the CDR3 is TGTGCCAGCAGCTCTACCGGCCTAGCGGGCGCTACCTACGAGCAGTACTTC. V gene TRBV5-6 combines with J gene TRBJ2-7; 8 bases align to TRBD2. Trimming cost V 3 bases and J 2 bases; bases outside gene matches: 13. CDR1 and CDR2 from the germline V gene are SGHDT and YYEEEE. CDR3 length: 17 residues.

This clone was seen just once. The chain has TRBV4-2 and TRBJ2-3, with D perhaps TRBD2 (5 bases). The CDR3 is 17 amino acids. The ends were cut back, 5 bases at V and 0 bases at J, with 18 bases in the middle. In germline, CDR1 is LGHNA, CDR2 YNFKEQ. CDR3 sequence: CASSLLHSDPSTDTQYF. The CDR3 nucleotides are TGTGCCAGCAGCTTACTCCATAGCGATCCTAGCACAGATACGCAGTATTTT.

Comment on this clone: Different DNA sequences within this sample yield the same CDR3. The genes are TRBV18 and TRBJ2-7, with D perhaps matching TRBD2 (6 bases). From germline, CDR1 is KGHSH and CDR2 LQKENI. Between the trimmed V and J ends, which lost 2 bases and 2 bases, there was a span of 7 bases. This CDR3 is 13 amino acids long. The CDR3 reads CASSPAGTYEQYF. In nucleotides, the CDR3 is TGTGCCAGCTCACCAGCGGGGACCTACGAGCAGTACTTC.

The chain carries TRBV28 and TRBJ2-7, with a possible D match to TRBD2 (5 bases). Looked up from germline, CDR1 is MDHEN and CDR2 is SYDVKM. The CDR3 is 14 residues long. V lost 2 bases, J lost 3 bases, and 11 bases lay in between. The CDR3 DNA reads as TGTGCCAGCAGTTTAACGCTAGCTCTCTACGAGCAGTACTTC. Translating it yields CASSLTLALYEQYF.

The chain joins TRBV7-9 to TRBJ2-7; tentative D call: TRBD1 (5 bases). V lost 1 base to trimming and J lost 3 bases, with 10 bases between them. There are 14 residues in the CDR3. Per the germline V gene, CDR1 is SEHNR and CDR2 is FQNEAQ (reference sequence). The CDR3 region has the DNA TGTGCCAGCAGCTTAGAGGTGGGGCACTACGAGCAGTACTTC. This gives the protein CASSLEVGHYEQYF.

Concerning this clone: The same CDR3 can be traced to other DNA sequences in this sample. The chain couples TRBV5-1 to TRBJ2-5, with D uncertain. This CDR3 has 15 amino acids. Trimming took off 0 bases at V and 2 bases at J, with 11 bases between the two ends. Germline V CDR1 and CDR2: SGHRS, YFSETQ. In DNA, the CDR3 is TGCGCCAGCAGCTTGGATTCTGGACCGCAAGAGACCCAGTACTTC. As protein: CASSLDSGPQETQYF.

In regard to this clone: This same CDR3 is encoded by further DNA sequences in the sample. This rearrangement joins TRBV27 to TRBJ2-1; 11 nucleotides match TRBD2. The germline V gene encodes CDR1 MNHEY and CDR2 SMNVEV (reference sequence). Unmatched junction bases numbered 3, after V lost 5 bases and J lost 3 bases. This CDR3 is built from 15 residues. CDR3: CASSPGTSGYNEQFF. The CDR3 DNA reads TGTGCCAGCAGTCCCGGGACTAGCGGCTACAATGAGCAGTTCTTC.

The chain carries TRBV7-6 and TRBJ2-5; D possibly matches TRBD1 or TRBD2 (5 bases each). The length of the CDR3 is 15 residues. Germline V gives CDR1 SGHVS, CDR2 FNYEAQ. V shed 4 bases and J shed 4 bases, with 16 bases lying between them. CDR3 sequence reads: CASSSKGPPGETQYF. DNA for the CDR3: TGTGCCAGCAGCTCGAAGGGACCACCGGGAGAGACCCAGTACTTC.

The gene calls are TRBV5-4 and TRBJ2-1; the D is unclear. This CDR3 contains 13 residues. V lost 2 bases to trimming and J lost 3 bases, with 6 bases between them. The germline gives CDR1 SGHNT, CDR2 YYREEE (reference sequence). The CDR3 spells CASSFRDYNEQFF. The DNA of the CDR3 is TGTGCCAGCAGCTTTAGGGACTACAATGAGCAGTTCTTC.

This chain uses TRBV11-2 with TRBJ2-5; TRBD2 matches at 9 bases. The trim removed 2 bases at V and 6 bases at J, leaving 10 bases unmatched. Germline V gene sequence: CDR1 SGHAT, CDR2 FQNNGV. This CDR3 region has 16 residues. CDR3 protein: CASSLRVGLAGKTQYF. The CDR3 DNA follows: TGTGCCAGCAGCTTAAGGGTCGGCCTAGCGGGAAAGACCCAGTACTTC.

The V gene is TRBV6-5, the J gene TRBJ1-5, with no clear D. This CDR3 has 15 residues. Looked up from germline, CDR1 is MNHEY and CDR2 is SVGAGI. V was shortened by 0 bases and J by 3 bases, with 9 bases between the two germline ends. CDR3 residues: CASSYSWDLNQPQHF. For the CDR3, the DNA is TGTGCCAGCAGTTACTCGTGGGATCTCAATCAGCCCCAGCATTTT.

This chain uses TRBV5-4 with TRBJ2-5; D ambiguous. This CDR3 region has 13 residues. Trimming removed 8 bases at V and 0 bases at J, with 11 bases between. Germline-derived CDR1 and CDR2 are SGHNT and YYREEE (reference sequence). CDR3: CASSGNYQETQYF. The CDR3 DNA sequence: TGTGCCAGTTCAGGAAACTACCAAGAGACCCAGTACTTC.

The V and J genes are TRBV18 and TRBJ1-1, with D possibly matching TRBD1 (6 bases). Germline values: CDR1 KGHSH, CDR2 LQKENI. The CDR3 sequence is 15 residues long. V dropped 4 bases and J dropped 6 bases, with 18 bases sitting between them. The DNA for the CDR3 is TGTGCCAGCTCACGACTGAAGGGGGGAGAGGCTGAAGCTTTCTTT. It yields the protein CASSRLKGGEAEAFF.

The CDR3 spells CASSLQGKSYTF. CDR3 DNA sequence: TGCGCCAGCAGCTTACAGGGGAAGAGCTACACCTTC. J is TRBJ1-2 and V is TRBV5-1, with TRBD1 matching 7 bases. Losses at the gene ends were 2 bases for V and 9 bases for J; bases not matched to a gene: 4. The CDR3 consists of 12 residues. CDR1 and CDR2 (germline): SGHRS, YFSETQ.